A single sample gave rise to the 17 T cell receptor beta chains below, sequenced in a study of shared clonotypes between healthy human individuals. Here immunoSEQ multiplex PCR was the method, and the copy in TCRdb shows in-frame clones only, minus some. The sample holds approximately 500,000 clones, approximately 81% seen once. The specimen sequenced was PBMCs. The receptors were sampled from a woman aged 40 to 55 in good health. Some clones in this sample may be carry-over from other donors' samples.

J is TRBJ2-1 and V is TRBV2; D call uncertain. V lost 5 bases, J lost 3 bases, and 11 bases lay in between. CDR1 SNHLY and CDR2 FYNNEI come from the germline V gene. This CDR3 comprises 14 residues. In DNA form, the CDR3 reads TGTGCCAGCAGTCCCGGACGGCACTACAATGAGCAGTTCTTC. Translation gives CASSPGRHYNEQFF.

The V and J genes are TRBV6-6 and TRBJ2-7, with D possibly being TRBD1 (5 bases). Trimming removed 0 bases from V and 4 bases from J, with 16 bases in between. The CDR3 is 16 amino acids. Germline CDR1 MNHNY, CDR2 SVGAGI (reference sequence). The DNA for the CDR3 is TGTGCCAGCAGTTACTCGATAAGGGGCACCCAGTACGAGCAGTACTTC. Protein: CASSYSIRGTQYEQYF.

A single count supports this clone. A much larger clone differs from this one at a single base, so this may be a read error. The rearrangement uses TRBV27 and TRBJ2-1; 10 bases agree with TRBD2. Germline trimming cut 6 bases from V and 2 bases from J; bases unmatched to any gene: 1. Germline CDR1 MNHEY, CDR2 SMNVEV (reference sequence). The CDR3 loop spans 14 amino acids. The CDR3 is CASSGTSAYNEQFF. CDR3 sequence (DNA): TGTGCCAGCAGCGGGACTAGCGCCTACAATGAGCAGTTCTTC.

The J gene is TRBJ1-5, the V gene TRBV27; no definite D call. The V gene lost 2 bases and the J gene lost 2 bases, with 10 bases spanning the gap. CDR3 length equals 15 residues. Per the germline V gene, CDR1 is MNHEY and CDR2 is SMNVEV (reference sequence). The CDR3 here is CASSLTQNGNQPQHF. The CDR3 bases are TGTGCCAGCAGTTTAACACAGAACGGCAATCAGCCCCAGCATTTT.

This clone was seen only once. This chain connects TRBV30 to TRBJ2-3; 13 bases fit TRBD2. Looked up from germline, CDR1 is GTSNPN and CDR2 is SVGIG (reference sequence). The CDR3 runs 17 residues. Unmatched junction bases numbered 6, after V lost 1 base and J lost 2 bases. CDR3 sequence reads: CAWSEGLAGWDTDTQYF. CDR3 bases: TGTGCCTGGAGTGAGGGACTAGCGGGGTGGGACACAGATACGCAGTATTTT.

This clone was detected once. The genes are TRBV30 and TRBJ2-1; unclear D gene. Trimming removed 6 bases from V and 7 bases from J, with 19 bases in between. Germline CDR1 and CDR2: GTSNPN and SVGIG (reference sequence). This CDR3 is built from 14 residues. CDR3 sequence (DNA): TGTGCCTGCCGATGCGGAAAAGCTCCAAATGAGCAGTTCTTC. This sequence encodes CACRCGKAPNEQFF.

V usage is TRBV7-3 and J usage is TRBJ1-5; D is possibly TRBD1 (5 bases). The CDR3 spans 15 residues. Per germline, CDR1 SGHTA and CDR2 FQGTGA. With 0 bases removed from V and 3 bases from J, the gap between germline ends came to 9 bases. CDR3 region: CASSLTGAPNQPQHF. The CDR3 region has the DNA TGTGCCAGCAGCTTAACCGGGGCCCCCAATCAGCCCCAGCATTTT.

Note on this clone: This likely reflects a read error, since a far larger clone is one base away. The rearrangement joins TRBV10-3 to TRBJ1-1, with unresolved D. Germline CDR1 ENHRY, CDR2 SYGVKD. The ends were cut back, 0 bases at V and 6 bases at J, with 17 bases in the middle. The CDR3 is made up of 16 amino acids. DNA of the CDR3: TGTGCCATCAGTGAGTCTCGGAGTATAGGTTCGGCTGAAGCTTTCTTT. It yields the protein CAISESRSIGSAEAFF.

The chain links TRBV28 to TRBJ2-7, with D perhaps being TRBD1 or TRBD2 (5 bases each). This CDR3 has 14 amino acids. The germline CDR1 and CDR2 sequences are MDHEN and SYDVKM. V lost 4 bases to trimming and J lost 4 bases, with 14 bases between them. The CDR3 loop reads CASSWSRGSYEQYF. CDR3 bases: TGTGCCAGCAGTTGGTCGAGGGGATCGTACGAGCAGTACTTC.

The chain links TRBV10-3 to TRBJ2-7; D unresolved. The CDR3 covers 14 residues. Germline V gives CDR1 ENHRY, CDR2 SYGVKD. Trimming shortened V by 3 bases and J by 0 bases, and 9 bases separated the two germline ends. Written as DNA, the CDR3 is TGTGCCATCAGTGACAGAGACTCCTCCTACGAGCAGTACTTC. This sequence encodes CAISDRDSSYEQYF.

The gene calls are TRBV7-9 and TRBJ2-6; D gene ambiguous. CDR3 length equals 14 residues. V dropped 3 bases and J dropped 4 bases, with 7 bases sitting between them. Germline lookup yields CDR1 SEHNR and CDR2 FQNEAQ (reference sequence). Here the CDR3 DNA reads TGTGCCAGCAGCTTCGGGTCCGGGGCCAACGTCCTGACTTTC. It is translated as CASSFGSGANVLTF.

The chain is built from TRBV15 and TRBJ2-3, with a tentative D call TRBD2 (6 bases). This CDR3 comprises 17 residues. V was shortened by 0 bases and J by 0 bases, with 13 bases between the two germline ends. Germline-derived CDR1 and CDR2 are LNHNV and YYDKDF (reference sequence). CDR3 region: CATSRDRVAVSTDTQYF. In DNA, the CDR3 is TGTGCCACCAGCAGAGATCGGGTAGCGGTTAGCACAGATACGCAGTATTTT.

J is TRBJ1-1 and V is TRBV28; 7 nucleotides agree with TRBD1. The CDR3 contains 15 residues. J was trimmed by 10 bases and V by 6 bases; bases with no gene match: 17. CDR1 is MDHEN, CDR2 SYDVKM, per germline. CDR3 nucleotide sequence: TGTGCCAGCAGACCGACAGGGACCGGCCCCCATGGAGCTTTCTTT. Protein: CASRPTGTGPHGAFF.

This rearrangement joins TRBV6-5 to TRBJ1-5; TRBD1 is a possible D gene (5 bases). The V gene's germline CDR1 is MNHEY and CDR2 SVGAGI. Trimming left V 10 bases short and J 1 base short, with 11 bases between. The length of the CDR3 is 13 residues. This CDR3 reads CATSWGSNQPQHF. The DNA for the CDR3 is TGTGCCACCTCCTGGGGCAGCAATCAGCCCCAGCATTTT.

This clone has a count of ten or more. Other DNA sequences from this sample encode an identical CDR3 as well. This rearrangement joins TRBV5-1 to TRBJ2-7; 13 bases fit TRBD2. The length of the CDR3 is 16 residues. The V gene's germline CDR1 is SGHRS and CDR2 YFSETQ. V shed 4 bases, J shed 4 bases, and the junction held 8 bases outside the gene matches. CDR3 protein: CASSPGLAGVAYEQYF. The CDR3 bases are TGCGCCAGCAGCCCAGGACTAGCGGGAGTAGCATACGAGCAGTACTTC. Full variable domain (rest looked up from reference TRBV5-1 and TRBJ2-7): KAGVTQTPRYLIKTRGQQVTLSCSPISGHRSVSWYQQTPGQGLQFLFEYFSETQRNKGNFPGRFSGRQFSNSRSEMNVSTLELGDSALYLCASSPGLAGVAYEQYFGPGTRLTVT.

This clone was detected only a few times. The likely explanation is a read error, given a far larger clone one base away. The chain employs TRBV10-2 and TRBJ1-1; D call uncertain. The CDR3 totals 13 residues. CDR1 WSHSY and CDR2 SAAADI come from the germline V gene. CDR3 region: CASREFTYTEAFF. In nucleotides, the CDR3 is TGCGCCAGCCGTGAGTTTACGTACACTGAAGCTTTCTTT.

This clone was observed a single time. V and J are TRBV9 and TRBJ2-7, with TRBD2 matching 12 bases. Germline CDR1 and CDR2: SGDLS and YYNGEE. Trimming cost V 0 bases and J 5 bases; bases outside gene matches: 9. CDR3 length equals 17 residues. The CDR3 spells CASSVAPQTSGSHEQYF. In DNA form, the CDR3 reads TGTGCCAGCAGCGTAGCCCCCCAGACTAGCGGGAGTCACGAGCAGTACTTC.